This TCR beta chain was recovered during a study of shared clonotypes between healthy human individuals. Naive CD8 populations comprised CD45RO-negative cells positively selected for CCR7, excluding terminally differentiated effector memory CD45RA+ cells. Germline V gene data show CDR1 as MNHNY and CDR2 as SVGAGI (reference sequence). V shed 8 bases and J 6 bases; nucleotides not matched to a gene: 6. CDR3 length: 12 residues. The deep-level immunoSEQ assay was used. Several immunoSEQ plates held equal portions of the genomic DNA taken from each subset. Some clones are missing from TCRdb's copy, which holds only in-frame ones; the method was immunoSEQ multiplex PCR. The data contain 2 million to 2.5 million clones, about 94% of them seen just once; the ten biggest clones take up 1.1%. Note on this clone: Other nucleotide sequences in the sample specify the same CDR3.

Material for sequencing was naive CD8+ T cells sorted from blood. The genes are TRBV6-6 and TRBJ2-7; 8 bases line up with TRBD1. This TCR was sampled from a man aged 18 to 29 in good health. DNA for the CDR3: TGTGCCAGCGGAGGGACAGGAGCCGAGCAGTACTTC. Translated: CASGGTGAEQYF.